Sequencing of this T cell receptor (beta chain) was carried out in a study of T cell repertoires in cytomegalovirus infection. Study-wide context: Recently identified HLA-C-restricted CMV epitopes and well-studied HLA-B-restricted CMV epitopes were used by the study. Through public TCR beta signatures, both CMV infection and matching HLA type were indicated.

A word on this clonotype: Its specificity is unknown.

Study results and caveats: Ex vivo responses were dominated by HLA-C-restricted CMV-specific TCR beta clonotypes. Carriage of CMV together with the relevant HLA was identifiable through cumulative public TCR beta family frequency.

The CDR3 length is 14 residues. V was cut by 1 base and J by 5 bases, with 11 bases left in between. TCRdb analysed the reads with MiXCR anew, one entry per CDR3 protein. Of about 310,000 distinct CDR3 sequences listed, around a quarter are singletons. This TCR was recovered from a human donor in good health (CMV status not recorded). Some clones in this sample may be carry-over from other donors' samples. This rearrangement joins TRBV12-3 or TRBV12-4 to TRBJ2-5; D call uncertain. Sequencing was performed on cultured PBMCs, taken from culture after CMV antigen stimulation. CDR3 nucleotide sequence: TGTGCCAGCAGTTTAGATTTCACGTTGGAGACCCAGTACTTC. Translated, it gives CASSLDFTLETQYF.